This T cell receptor (beta chain) was captured in a study of T cells after yellow fever vaccination. Study overall: When fractions had low cell numbers, they were prepared with SMART-Seq v4 Ultra Low Input. Points from the study as a whole: Although most clonotypes did not, a small share appeared in both CD4 and CD8 compartments. Faster peaking, at day 5 versus 15, marked a secondary response that was weaker.

A remark on this clonotype: Its specificity is unknown.

The germline CDR1 and CDR2 sequences are MNHEY and SVGAGI. The CDR3 spans 13 residues. Trimming left V 7 bases short and J 2 bases short, with 10 bases between. It was through 5'RACE template switching that TCR cDNA was made, with a universal primer site and UMIs added. MiXCR was run by TCRdb on the 5' RACE reads, yielding one entry per CDR3 protein. The repertoire holds more than 300,000 distinct CDR3 sequences, with about 11% as singletons. The rearrangement joins TRBV6-5 to TRBJ2-3; D uncertain. This TCR was recovered from a young man who received the YFV17D yellow fever vaccine. Here the sequenced sample was CD4+ T cells sorted from PBMCs, taken 45 days after the yellow fever booster vaccination. CDR3 nucleotide sequence: TGTGCCAGCAAGCCAGCGTACACAGATACGCAGTATTTT. This gives the protein CASKPAYTDTQYF.